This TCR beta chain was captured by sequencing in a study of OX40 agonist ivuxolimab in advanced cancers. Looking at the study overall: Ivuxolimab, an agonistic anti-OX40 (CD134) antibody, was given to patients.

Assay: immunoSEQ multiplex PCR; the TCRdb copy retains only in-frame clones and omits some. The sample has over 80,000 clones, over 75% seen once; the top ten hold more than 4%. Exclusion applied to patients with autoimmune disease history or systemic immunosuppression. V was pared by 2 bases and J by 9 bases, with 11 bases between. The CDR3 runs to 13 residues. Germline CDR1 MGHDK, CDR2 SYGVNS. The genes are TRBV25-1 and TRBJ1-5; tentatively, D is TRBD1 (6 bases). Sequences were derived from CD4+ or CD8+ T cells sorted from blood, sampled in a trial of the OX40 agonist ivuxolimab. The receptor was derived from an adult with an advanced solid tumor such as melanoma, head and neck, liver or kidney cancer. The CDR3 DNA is TGTGCCAGCAGTGAACCTCTAGGGGGGCCCCAGCATTTT. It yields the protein CASSEPLGGPQHF.